This entry lists 27 T cell receptor beta chains sequenced from one sample in a study of T cell responses to AZD1222 COVID-19 vaccine. Only in-frame clones appear in the TCRdb table, and some are missing; sequencing was by immunoSEQ multiplex PCR. Of 150,000 to 200,000 clones in the sample, around 93% were seen once. The specimen was peripheral blood, collected on day 0 of AZD1222 vaccination. The origin of the receptors is an adult in good health.

The chain links TRBV18 to TRBJ2-2; D call uncertain. Trimming took off 3 bases at V and 7 bases at J, with 9 bases between the two ends. There are 13 residues in the CDR3. The germline V gene has CDR1 KGHSH and CDR2 LQKENI. The CDR3 reads CASSPRPIGELFF. The CDR3 DNA reads TGTGCCAGCTCACCCCGCCCTATCGGGGAGCTGTTTTTT.

The chain uses TRBV4-1 and TRBJ1-3; D remains unclear. With 4 bases removed from V and 4 bases from J, the gap between germline ends came to 11 bases. The CDR3 has 14 amino acids. In germline, CDR1 is MGHRA, CDR2 YSYEKL. The CDR3 here is CASSPGARGNTIYF. The CDR3 DNA reads TGCGCCAGCAGCCCGGGCGCCAGGGGAAACACCATATATTTT.

The chain combines TRBV30 with TRBJ2-1; TRBD1 might be the D (7 bases). CDR1 is GTSNPN and CDR2 is SVGIG in the germline V gene (reference sequence). V gave up 1 base and J gave up 2 bases, with 12 bases separating them. The CDR3 runs to 15 residues. CDR3 sequence: CAWSGAGGPYNEQFF. Written as DNA, the CDR3 is TGTGCCTGGAGTGGTGCAGGGGGGCCCTACAATGAGCAGTTCTTC. Filled out from reference TRBV30 and TRBJ2-1, the complete variable domain reads SQTIHQWPATLVQPVGSPLSLECTVEGTSNPNLYWYRQAAGRGLQLLFYSVGIGQISSEVPQNLSASRPQDRQFILSSKKLLLSDSGFYLCAWSGAGGPYNEQFFGPGTRLTVL.

The V gene is TRBV5-1, the J gene TRBJ1-1; TRBD1 matches 7 bases. Germline V gene data show CDR1 as SGHRS and CDR2 as YFSETQ. With V trimmed by 3 bases and J by 5 bases, 4 bases remained unmatched. CDR3 length equals 13 residues. The CDR3 spells CASSSTGVTEAFF. CDR3 DNA: TGCGCCAGCAGCTCAACAGGGGTGACTGAAGCTTTCTTT. The full variable domain, completed using reference TRBV5-1 and TRBJ1-1, is KAGVTQTPRYLIKTRGQQVTLSCSPISGHRSVSWYQQTPGQGLQFLFEYFSETQRNKGNFPGRFSGRQFSNSRSEMNVSTLELGDSALYLCASSSTGVTEAFFGQGTRLTVV.

The J gene is TRBJ2-7, the V gene TRBV14; TRBD1 is a possible D gene (6 bases). Trimming stripped 2 bases from V and 2 bases from J, with 16 bases between. The germline gives CDR1 SGHDN, CDR2 FVKESK. The length of the CDR3 is 16 residues. The CDR3: CASSQKIGRGPYEQYF. As DNA, the CDR3 is TGTGCCAGCAGCCAAAAGATCGGCAGGGGCCCCTACGAGCAGTACTTC.

The genes are TRBV3-1 (or the pseudogene TRBV3-2) and TRBJ1-6, with 10 nucleotides matching TRBD1. CDR1 LGHDT and CDR2 YNNKEL come from the germline V gene (reference sequence). Trimming cost V 1 base and J 9 bases; bases outside gene matches: 3. The CDR3 loop spans 15 amino acids. The DNA for the CDR3 is TGTGCCAGCAGCCAAGTTGGACAGGGGGTTTCACCCCTCCACTTT. Its translation is CASSQVGQGVSPLHF.

This chain connects TRBV6-4 to TRBJ2-1; TRBD1 matches 8 bases. Germline V gene data show CDR1 as MRHNA and CDR2 as SNTAGT. The CDR3 runs to 13 residues. Trimming cost V 10 bases and J 5 bases; bases outside gene matches: 7. The CDR3 nucleotides read TGTGCCATCGACAGGGGAGACGACAATGAGCAGTTCTTC. It specifies CAIDRGDDNEQFF.

This chain uses TRBV10-1 with TRBJ1-4; D possibly corresponds to TRBD1 (5 bases). The length of the CDR3 is 14 residues. The ends were cut back, 6 bases at V and 5 bases at J, with 13 bases in the middle. Germline CDR1 WNHNN, CDR2 SYGVQD (reference sequence). In DNA form, the CDR3 reads TGCGCCAGCAGAGAAAGGACAAAGAATGAAAAACTGTTTTTT. Translated, it gives CASRERTKNEKLFF.

This rearrangement joins TRBV5-4 to TRBJ1-1; weak D call: TRBD1 (5 bases). Trimming removed 4 bases at V and 2 bases at J, with 12 bases between. The CDR3 is made up of 14 amino acids. Germline V lookup: CDR1 SGHNT, CDR2 YYREEE (reference sequence). The CDR3 is CASSHGGENTEAFF. The CDR3 nucleotides are TGTGCCAGCAGCCACGGGGGAGAAAACACTGAAGCTTTCTTT.

The rearrangement links TRBV5-4 to TRBJ1-1; D is unresolved. The CDR3 extends over 17 amino acids. The V gene's germline CDR1 is SGHNT and CDR2 YYREEE (reference sequence). V lost 0 bases to trimming and J lost 7 bases, with 22 bases between them. DNA for the CDR3: TGTGCCAGCAGCTTGGACGAGGTGCGGGGTGAAAATAATGAAGCTTTCTTT. It codes for CASSLDEVRGENNEAFF.

The CDR3 DNA is TGTGCCAGCAGTTTATGGGGACAGCTCGATAATTCACCCCTCCACTTT. Translating gives CASSLWGQLDNSPLHF. The chain joins TRBV27 to TRBJ1-6, with TRBD1 matching 7 bases. V lost 1 base, J lost 5 bases, and 5 bases stayed unmatched. Per the germline V gene, CDR1 is MNHEY and CDR2 is SMNVEV (reference sequence). CDR3 length: 16 amino acids.

This clone was counted once. The gene calls are TRBV27 and TRBJ1-1, with D uncertain. The V end was cut by 6 bases, the J end by 1 base, with 21 bases between. Germline CDR1 MNHEY, CDR2 SMNVEV (reference sequence). The CDR3 totals 17 residues. The CDR3 DNA is TGTGCCAGCAGCCGCACGGCGGTGGTTGGCCCGAACACTGAAGCTTTCTTT. Protein: CASSRTAVVGPNTEAFF.

The genes are TRBV15 and TRBJ1-4; D unclear. Germline V lookup: CDR1 LNHNV, CDR2 YYDKDF (reference sequence). V lost 7 bases and J lost 3, with 9 bases in between. The CDR3 covers 13 residues. CDR3 coding DNA: TGTGCCACCAAAGGGTTAGCTAATGAAAAACTGTTTTTT. Translated, it gives CATKGLANEKLFF.

The chain carries TRBV19 and TRBJ1-5, with D unclear. There are 15 residues in the CDR3. The germline CDR1 and CDR2 sequences are LNHDA and SQIVND (reference sequence). Trimming cost V 4 bases and J 6 bases, with 16 bases left between them. CDR3 protein: CASSTGGGGPQPQHF. The CDR3, as DNA: TGTGCCAGTAGTACTGGAGGCGGTGGGCCTCAGCCCCAGCATTTT.

The V call is TRBV3-1 (or the pseudogene TRBV3-2), the J call TRBJ2-2; a weak D match, TRBD2 (6 bases). The CDR3 runs to 16 residues. V was pared by 5 bases and J by 9 bases, with 22 bases between. CDR1 LGHDT and CDR2 YNNKEL come from the germline V gene (reference sequence). In DNA, the CDR3 is TGTGCCAGCAGCGTCGTGTTAGCGAGAGGAGGGTGGGAGCTGTTTTTT. Its translation: CASSVVLARGGWELFF.

This clone was found once. This chain connects TRBV9 to TRBJ2-7; no clear D gene. Trimming took off 3 bases at V and 0 bases at J, with 10 bases between the two ends. Per germline, CDR1 SGDLS and CDR2 YYNGEE. CDR3 length equals 14 residues. The CDR3 coding sequence is TGTGCCAGCAGCGCTAGGACGGACTCCTACGAGCAGTACTTC. Residues: CASSARTDSYEQYF.

This clone was recorded only once. The chain carries TRBV9 and TRBJ1-4; no reliable D call. The CDR3 loop spans 15 amino acids. Germline values: CDR1 SGDLS, CDR2 YYNGEE. V dropped 5 bases and J dropped 5 bases, with 16 bases sitting between them. The CDR3: CASSAGSPLNEKLFF. CDR3 DNA: TGTGCCAGCAGTGCGGGCAGCCCGCTGAATGAAAAACTGTTTTTT.

The chain employs TRBV20-1 and TRBJ1-5; a possible D gene is TRBD1 (5 bases). The CDR3 is 14 amino acids. V dropped 3 bases and J dropped 5 bases, with 14 bases sitting between them. Per the germline V gene, CDR1 is DFQATT and CDR2 is SNEGSKA (reference sequence). The CDR3: CSASPGGAHQPQHF. In DNA form, the CDR3 reads TGCAGTGCTAGTCCCGGAGGGGCTCATCAGCCCCAGCATTTT.

The chain carries TRBV7-9 and TRBJ2-1, with D uncertain. V lost 5 bases to trimming and J lost 10 bases, with 15 bases between them. The length of the CDR3 is 13 residues. Germline loops: CDR1 SEHNR, CDR2 FQNEAQ (reference sequence). The CDR3 DNA reads as TGTGCCAGCAGCCCCGATCCTCATTACGAGCAGTTCTTC. It codes for CASSPDPHYEQFF.

V usage is TRBV19 and J usage is TRBJ2-1; TRBD1 agrees at 7 bases. The CDR3 loop spans 15 amino acids. From germline, CDR1 is LNHDA and CDR2 SQIVND (reference sequence). Trimming took 6 bases from V and 4 from J; bases not matched to a gene: 9. CDR3: CASSNRGPEYNEQFF. CDR3 nucleotides: TGTGCCAGTAGCAACAGGGGCCCCGAATACAATGAGCAGTTCTTC. The variable domain in full, completed from reference TRBV19 and TRBJ2-1, reads DGGITQSPKYLFRKEGQNVTLSCEQNLNHDAMYWYRQDPGQGLRLIYYSQIVNDFQKGDIAEGYSVSREKKESFPLTVTSAQKNPTAFYLCASSNRGPEYNEQFFGPGTRLTVL.

This clone was seen only a few times. The genes are TRBV5-8 and TRBJ1-2, with 9 bases identical to TRBD1. J lost 4 bases, V lost 4 bases, and 8 bases had no gene match. This CDR3 comprises 15 residues. Germline assignment: CDR1 SGHTS and CDR2 YDEGEE. Here the CDR3 reads CASSTGTGRIYGYTF. CDR3 sequence (DNA): TGTGCCAGCAGCACCGGGACAGGGAGAATCTATGGCTACACCTTC.

This chain connects TRBV11-2 to TRBJ2-2; D unclear. Germline V gives CDR1 SGHAT, CDR2 FQNNGV. CDR3 size: 15 residues. V lost 1 base to trimming and J lost 3 bases, with 9 bases between them. The CDR3 DNA is TGTGCCAGCAGCTTAGTTGGGCGAGACACCGGGGAGCTGTTTTTT. As protein: CASSLVGRDTGELFF.

On this clone itself: Other DNA sequences in this sample translate to the same CDR3. The rearrangement uses TRBV28 and TRBJ1-2, with D uncertain. Per germline, CDR1 MDHEN and CDR2 SYDVKM. There are 13 residues in the CDR3. Trimming removed 2 bases from V and 4 bases from J, with 8 bases in between. The CDR3 spells CASSLLGIYGYTF. The CDR3 DNA follows: TGTGCCAGCAGTTTACTTGGGATCTATGGCTACACCTTC.

The chain has TRBV5-1 and TRBJ2-1, with TRBD2 matching over 10 bases. In germline, CDR1 is SGHRS, CDR2 YFSETQ. This CDR3 is 15 amino acids long. Trimming cost V 2 bases and J 9 bases; bases outside gene matches: 8. The chain's CDR3 is CASSFGLAGDGEQFF. CDR3 nucleotides: TGCGCCAGCAGCTTTGGGCTAGCGGGAGATGGTGAGCAGTTCTTC. The complete variable domain, with remaining parts taken from reference TRBV5-1 and TRBJ2-1, reads KAGVTQTPRYLIKTRGQQVTLSCSPISGHRSVSWYQQTPGQGLQFLFEYFSETQRNKGNFPGRFSGRQFSNSRSEMNVSTLELGDSALYLCASSFGLAGDGEQFFGPGTRLTVL.

The chain combines TRBV24-1 with TRBJ1-5, with D tentatively TRBD1 (5 bases). This CDR3 region has 13 residues. V was cut by 5 bases and J by 11 bases, with 15 bases left in between. CDR1 KGHDR and CDR2 SFDVKD come from the germline V gene. This CDR3 is CATSGNERGAQHF. The CDR3 DNA is TGTGCCACCAGTGGGAACGAACGGGGGGCCCAGCATTTT.

CDR3 protein: CSVAPWANTEAFF. In DNA form, the CDR3 reads TGCAGCGTCGCCCCTTGGGCGAACACTGAAGCTTTCTTT. The J gene is TRBJ1-1, the V gene TRBV29-1; D gene ambiguous. Germline V gene data show CDR1 as SQVTM and CDR2 as ANQGSEA. The CDR3 spans 13 residues. Trimming cost V 6 bases and J 1 base, with 12 bases left between them.

The genes are TRBV5-3 and TRBJ1-5; D not resolved. TRBV5-3 falls under the ORF class, with uncertain function. V was shortened by 0 bases and J by 0 bases, with 7 bases between the two germline ends. The CDR3 runs 15 residues. The CDR3 region has the DNA TGTGCCAGAAGCTTGGAACACACTAGCAATCAGCCCCAGCATTTT. Protein sequence: CARSLEHTSNQPQHF.